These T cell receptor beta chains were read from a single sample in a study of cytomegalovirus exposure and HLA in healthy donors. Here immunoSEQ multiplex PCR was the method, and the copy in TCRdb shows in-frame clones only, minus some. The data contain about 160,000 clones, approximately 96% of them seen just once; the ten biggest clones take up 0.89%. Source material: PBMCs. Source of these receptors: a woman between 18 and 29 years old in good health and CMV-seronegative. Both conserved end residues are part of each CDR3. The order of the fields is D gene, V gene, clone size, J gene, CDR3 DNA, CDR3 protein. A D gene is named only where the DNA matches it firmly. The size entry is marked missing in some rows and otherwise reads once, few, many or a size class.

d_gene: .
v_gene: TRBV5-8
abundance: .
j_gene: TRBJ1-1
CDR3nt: TGTGCCAGCAGCCCCCATATTTTTCGGGTCTCTGAAGCTTTCTTT
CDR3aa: CASSPHIFRVSEAFF

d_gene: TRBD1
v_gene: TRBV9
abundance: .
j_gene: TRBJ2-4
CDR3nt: TGTGCCAGCAGCGATGGGGACAGGCTCAAAAACATTCAGTACTTC
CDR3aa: CASSDGDRLKNIQYF

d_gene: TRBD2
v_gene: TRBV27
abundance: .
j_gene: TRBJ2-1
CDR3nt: TGTGCCAGCAGTTTAGAGGGACTAGGGTACAATGAGCAGTTCTTC
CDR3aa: CASSLEGLGYNEQFF

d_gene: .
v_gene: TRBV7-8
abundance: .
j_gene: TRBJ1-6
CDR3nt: TGTGCCAGCAGCTTAGCGCTTAGGGGAATCATAGTGGATAATTCACCCCTCCACTTT
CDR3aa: CASSLALRGIIVDNSPLHF

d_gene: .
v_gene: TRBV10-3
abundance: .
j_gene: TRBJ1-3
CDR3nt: TGTGCCATCAGTGCCTCCGGTGGAAACACCATATATTTT
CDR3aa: CAISASGGNTIYF

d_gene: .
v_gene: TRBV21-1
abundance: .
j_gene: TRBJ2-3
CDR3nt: TGTGCCAGCAGCAATCGACTCCCTTGCACAGATACGCAGTATTTT
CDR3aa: CASSNRLPCTDTQYF

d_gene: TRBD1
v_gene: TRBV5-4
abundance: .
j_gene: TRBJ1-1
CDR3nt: TGTGCCAGCAGCTTGGGGGGACAGGGGGGTGTTGAAGCTTTCTTT
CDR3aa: CASSLGGQGGVEAFF

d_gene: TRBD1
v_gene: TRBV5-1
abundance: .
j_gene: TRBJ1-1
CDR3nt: TGCGCCAGCAGCTTGGGGCCGCAGGGGGACACTGAAGCTTTCTTT
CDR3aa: CASSLGPQGDTEAFF

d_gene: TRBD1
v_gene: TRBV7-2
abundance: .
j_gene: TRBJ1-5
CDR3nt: TGTGCCAGCAGCATGGACAGGGGGGGCCAGCCCCAGCATTTT
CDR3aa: CASSMDRGGQPQHF

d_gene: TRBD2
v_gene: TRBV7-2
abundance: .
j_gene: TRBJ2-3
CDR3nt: TGTGCCAGCAGAATAAGATCTAGCGGGGACACAGATACGCAGTATTTT
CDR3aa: CASRIRSSGDTDTQYF

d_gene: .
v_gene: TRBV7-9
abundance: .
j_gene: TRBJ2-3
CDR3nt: TGTGCCAGCAGCCGACAAATTCAGGGTAACACAGATACGCAGTATTTT
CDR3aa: CASSRQIQGNTDTQYF

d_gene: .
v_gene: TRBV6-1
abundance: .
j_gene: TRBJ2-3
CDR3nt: TGTGCCAGCAGCGAGTCAGATACGCAGTATTTT
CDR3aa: CASSESDTQYF

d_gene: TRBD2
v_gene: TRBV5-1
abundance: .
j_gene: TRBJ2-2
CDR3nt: TGCGCCAGCAGCTCGGGAGGACTAGCGGGGGCCGGGGAGCTGTTTTTT
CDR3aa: CASSSGGLAGAGELFF

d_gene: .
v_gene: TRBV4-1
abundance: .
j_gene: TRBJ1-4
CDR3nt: TGCGCCAGCAGCCAAGATGAACAGGGAAGGACTAATGAAAAACTGTTTTTT
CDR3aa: CASSQDEQGRTNEKLFF

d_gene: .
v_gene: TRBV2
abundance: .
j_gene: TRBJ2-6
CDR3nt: TGTGCCAGCAGCGCCTGGGGCAGGGGTGTCTCTGGGGCCAACGTCCTGACTTTC
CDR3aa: CASSAWGRGVSGANVLTF

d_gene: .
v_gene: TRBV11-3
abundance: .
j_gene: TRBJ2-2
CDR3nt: TGTGCCAGCAGCTTAGATCGGGGTTCCGGGGAGCTGTTTTTT
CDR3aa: CASSLDRGSGELFF

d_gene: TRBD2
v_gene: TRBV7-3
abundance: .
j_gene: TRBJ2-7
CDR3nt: TGTGCCAGCAGCTTTCGACTAGCGGGGGGACTGTCCTACGAGCAGTACTTC
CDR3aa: CASSFRLAGGLSYEQYF

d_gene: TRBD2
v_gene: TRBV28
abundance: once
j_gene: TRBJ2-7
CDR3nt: TGTGCCAGCAGTTTTCAGCGGGGAGTCGGCGAGCAGTACTTC
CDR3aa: CASSFQRGVGEQYF

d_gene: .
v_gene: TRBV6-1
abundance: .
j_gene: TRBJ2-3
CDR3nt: TGTGCCAGCACTAGCACAGATACGCAGTATTTT
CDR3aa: CASTSTDTQYF

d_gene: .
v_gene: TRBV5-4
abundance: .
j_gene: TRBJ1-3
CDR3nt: TGTGCCAGCAGCCCTCAGGGGTCTGGAAACACCATATATTTT
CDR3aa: CASSPQGSGNTIYF

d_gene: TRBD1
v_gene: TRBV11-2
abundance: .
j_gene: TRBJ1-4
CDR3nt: TGTGCCAGCAGCTCTCCGGGACAGGGGAATGAAAAACTGTTTTTT
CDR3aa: CASSSPGQGNEKLFF

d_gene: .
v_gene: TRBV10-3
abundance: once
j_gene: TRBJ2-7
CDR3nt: TGTGCCATCAGTGACGGCAGGGGAATTCACGAGCAGTACTTC
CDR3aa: CAISDGRGIHEQYF

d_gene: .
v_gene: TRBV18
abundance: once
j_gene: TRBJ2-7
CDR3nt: TGTGCCAGCTCACCAGGAGGAGATGAGCAGTACTTC
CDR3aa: CASSPGGDEQYF

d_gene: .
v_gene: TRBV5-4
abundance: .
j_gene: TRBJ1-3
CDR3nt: TGTGCCAGCAGCGCAACAACCGGGAACACCATATATTTT
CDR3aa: CASSATTGNTIYF

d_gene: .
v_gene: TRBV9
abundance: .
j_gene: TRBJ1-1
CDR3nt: TGTGCCAGCAGTGCAGACAGTCCTTACCCCCCTGAAGCTTTCTTT
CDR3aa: CASSADSPYPPEAFF

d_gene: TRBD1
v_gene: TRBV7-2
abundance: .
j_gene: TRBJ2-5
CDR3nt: TGTGCCAGCAGCCCCGCCAGGGGGAGAGGGGAGACCCAGTACTTC
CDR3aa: CASSPARGRGETQYF

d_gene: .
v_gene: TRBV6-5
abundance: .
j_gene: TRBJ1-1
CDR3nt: TGTGCCAGCAGTTACGCCTCGGGGACTGAAGCTTTCTTT
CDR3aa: CASSYASGTEAFF

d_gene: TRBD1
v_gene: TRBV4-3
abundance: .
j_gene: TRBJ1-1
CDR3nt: TGCGCCAGCAGCCGCGCCCGGGACAGGGGAGGAAGAGCTTTCTTT
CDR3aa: CASSRARDRGGRAFF

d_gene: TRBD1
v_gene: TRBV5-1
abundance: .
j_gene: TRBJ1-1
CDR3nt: TGCGCCAGCAGCCCCACCCGGACAGGGGAGGACACTGAAGCTTTCTTT
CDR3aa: CASSPTRTGEDTEAFF

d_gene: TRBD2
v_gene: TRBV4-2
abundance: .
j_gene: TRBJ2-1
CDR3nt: TGTGCCAGCAGCCAAGGACTAGCGGTGAACAATGAGCAGTTCTTC
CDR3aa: CASSQGLAVNNEQFF

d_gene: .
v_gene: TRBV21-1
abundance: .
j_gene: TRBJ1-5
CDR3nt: TGTGCCAGCAGTAGCCGGGGTCAGCCCCAGCATTTT
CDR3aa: CASSSRGQPQHF

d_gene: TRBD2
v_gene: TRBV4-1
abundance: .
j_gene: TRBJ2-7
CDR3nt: TGCGCCAGCAGCCTGTATACTAGCGGCTACGAGCAGTACTTC
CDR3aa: CASSLYTSGYEQYF

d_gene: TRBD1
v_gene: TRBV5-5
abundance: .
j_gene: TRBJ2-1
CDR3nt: TGTGCCAGCAGCTTTAGTCGACAGGGGATCTACAATGAGCAGTTCTTC
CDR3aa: CASSFSRQGIYNEQFF

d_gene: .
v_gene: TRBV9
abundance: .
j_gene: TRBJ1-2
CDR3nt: TGTGCCAGCAGCGCCCAGGACTTCGCCTATGGCTACACCTTC
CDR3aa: CASSAQDFAYGYTF

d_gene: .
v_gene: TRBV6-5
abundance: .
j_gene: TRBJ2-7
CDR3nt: TGTGCCAGCAGTGGCGGGGTCTCCTACGAGCAGTACTTC
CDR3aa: CASSGGVSYEQYF

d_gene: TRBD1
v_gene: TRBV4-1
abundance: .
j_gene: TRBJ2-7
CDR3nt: TGCGCCAGCAGCCCCTCCCTGGGCAGGGGGCCATACGAGCAGTACTTC
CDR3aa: CASSPSLGRGPYEQYF

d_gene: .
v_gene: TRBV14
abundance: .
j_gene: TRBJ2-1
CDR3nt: TGTGCCAGCTCCCAAGTCCCCCGCGGCGGTAGCCCTAACTACAATGAGCAGTTCTTC
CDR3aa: CASSQVPRGGSPNYNEQFF

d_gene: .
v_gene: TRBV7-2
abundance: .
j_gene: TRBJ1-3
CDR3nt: TGTGCCAGCAGTTCCGACAGCGCCTACTCTGGAAACACCATATATTTT
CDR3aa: CASSSDSAYSGNTIYF